This TCR beta chain was captured in a study of molecular identifiers for immune sequencing clone quantification. Study-level findings and limits: Among effectors, clones above 20 RNA copies held over 99% of molecules; among naive cells, under 1%.

A single record per CDR3 protein comes from TCRdb applying MiXCR to the PCR reads. The table has around 460,000 distinct CDR3 sequences, around 25% seen once; the top ten hold 0.76%. V shed 4 bases and J shed 2 bases, with 9 bases lying between them. Germline assignment: CDR1 LNHDA and CDR2 SQIVND (reference sequence). CDR3 length: 13 amino acids. This clonotype was recorded many times. Its antigen remains unknown. Using 10%, 30% or 50% RNA, naive CD8 libraries were derived from roughly 20,000 to 1,000,000 sorted cells. Sequences were obtained from naive CD8+ T cells from blood, with Jurkat cell RNA spiked in. Regarding subset: FACS-sorted CD8+CD4-CCR7+CD45RA+ naive T cells. The chain employs TRBV19 and TRBJ2-7; D perhaps matches TRBD1 (6 bases). This clonotype was obtained from a human donor in good health. Some libraries in this study had Jurkat cell RNA spiked in. The CDR3 is CASSRDTTYEQYF. The CDR3 bases are TGTGCCAGTAGTAGGGACACTACCTACGAGCAGTACTTC.